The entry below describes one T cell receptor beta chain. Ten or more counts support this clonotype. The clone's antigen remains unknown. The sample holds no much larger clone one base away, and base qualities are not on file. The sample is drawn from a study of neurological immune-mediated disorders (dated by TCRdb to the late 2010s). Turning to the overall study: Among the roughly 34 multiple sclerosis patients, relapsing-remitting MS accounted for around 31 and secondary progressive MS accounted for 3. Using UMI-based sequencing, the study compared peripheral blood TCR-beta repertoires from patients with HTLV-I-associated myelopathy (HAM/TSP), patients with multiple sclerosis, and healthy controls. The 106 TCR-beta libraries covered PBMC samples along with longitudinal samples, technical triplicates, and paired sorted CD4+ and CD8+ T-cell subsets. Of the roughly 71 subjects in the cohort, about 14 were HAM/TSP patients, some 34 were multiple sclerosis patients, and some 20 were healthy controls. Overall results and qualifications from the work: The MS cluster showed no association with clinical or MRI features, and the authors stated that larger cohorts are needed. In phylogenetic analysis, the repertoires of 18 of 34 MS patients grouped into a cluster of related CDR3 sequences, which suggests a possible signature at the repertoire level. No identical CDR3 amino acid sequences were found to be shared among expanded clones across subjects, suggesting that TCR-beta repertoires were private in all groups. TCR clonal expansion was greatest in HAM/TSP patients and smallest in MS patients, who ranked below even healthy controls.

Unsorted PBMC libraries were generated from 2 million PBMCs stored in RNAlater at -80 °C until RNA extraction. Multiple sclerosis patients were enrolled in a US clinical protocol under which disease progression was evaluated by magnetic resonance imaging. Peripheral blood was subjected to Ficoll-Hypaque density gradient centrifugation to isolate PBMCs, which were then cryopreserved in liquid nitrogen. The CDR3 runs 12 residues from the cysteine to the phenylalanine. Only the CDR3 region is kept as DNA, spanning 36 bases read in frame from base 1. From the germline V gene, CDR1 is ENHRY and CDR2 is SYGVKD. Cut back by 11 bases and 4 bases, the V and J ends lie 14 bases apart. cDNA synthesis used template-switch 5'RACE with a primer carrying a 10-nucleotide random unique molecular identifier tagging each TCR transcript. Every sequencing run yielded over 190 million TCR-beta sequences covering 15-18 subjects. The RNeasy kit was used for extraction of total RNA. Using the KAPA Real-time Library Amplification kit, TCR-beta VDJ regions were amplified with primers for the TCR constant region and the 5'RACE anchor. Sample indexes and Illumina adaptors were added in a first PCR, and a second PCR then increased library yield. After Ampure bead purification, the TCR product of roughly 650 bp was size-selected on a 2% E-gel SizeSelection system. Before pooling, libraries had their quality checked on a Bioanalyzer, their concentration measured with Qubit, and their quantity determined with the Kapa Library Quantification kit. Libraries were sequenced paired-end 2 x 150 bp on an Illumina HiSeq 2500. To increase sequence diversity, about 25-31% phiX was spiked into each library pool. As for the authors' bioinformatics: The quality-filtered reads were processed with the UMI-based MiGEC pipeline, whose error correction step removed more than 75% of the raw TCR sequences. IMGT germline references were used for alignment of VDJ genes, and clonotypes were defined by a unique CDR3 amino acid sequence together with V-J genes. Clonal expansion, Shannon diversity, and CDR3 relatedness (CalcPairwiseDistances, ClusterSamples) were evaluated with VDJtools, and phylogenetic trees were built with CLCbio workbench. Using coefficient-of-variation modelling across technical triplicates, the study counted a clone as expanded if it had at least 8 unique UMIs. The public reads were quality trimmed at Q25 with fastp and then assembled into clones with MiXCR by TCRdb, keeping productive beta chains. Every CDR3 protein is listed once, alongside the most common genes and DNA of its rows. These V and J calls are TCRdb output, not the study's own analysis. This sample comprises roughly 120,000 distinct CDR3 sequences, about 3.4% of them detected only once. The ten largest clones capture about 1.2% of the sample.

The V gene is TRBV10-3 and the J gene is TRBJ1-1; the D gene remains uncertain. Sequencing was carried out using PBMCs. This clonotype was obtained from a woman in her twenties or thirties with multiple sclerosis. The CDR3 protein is CAATGDSTEAFF. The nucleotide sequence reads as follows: TGTGCCGCTACCGGGGATAGCACTGAAGCTTTCTTT.